These 16 T cell receptor beta chains came from one sample sequenced in a study of blood T cell repertoires in COVID-19. Measured with immunoSEQ multiplex PCR; TCRdb has only the in-frame clones, and not every one. The sample lists around 78,000 clones; 82% were seen once. Input material: peripheral blood. The receptor set was obtained from a human donor in a cohort sampled during active COVID-19.

This rearrangement joins TRBV4-2 to TRBJ2-3, with D possibly matching TRBD1 (6 bases). CDR1 is LGHNA, CDR2 YNFKEQ, per germline. The CDR3 has 16 residues. V gave up 4 bases and J gave up 5 bases, with 19 bases separating them. The CDR3 is CASSLLGGVEGDTQYF. Here the CDR3 DNA reads TGTGCCAGCAGCCTCCTAGGGGGAGTCGAGGGAGATACGCAGTATTTT.

The rearrangement uses TRBV6-4 and TRBJ1-5; no firm D call. CDR3 length equals 13 residues. Germline lookup yields CDR1 MRHNA and CDR2 SNTAGT. Trimming took 4 bases from V and 6 from J, leaving 10 bases between them. As DNA, the CDR3 is TGTGCCAGCAGTGTTCGGGTAGGTCAGCCCCAGCATTTT. Encoded protein: CASSVRVGQPQHF.

A few counts support this clone. The chain combines TRBV7-2 with TRBJ2-5, with no clear D. The CDR3 spans 13 residues. Germline lookup yields CDR1 SGHTA and CDR2 FQGNSA. V lost 3 bases to trimming and J lost 2 bases, with 7 bases between them. Here the CDR3 DNA reads TGTGCCAGCAGCTTTAGTTCTCAAGAGACCCAGTACTTC. Amino acids: CASSFSSQETQYF.

The rearrangement links TRBV9 to TRBJ2-3, with 12 bases identical to TRBD2. From germline, CDR1 is SGDLS and CDR2 YYNGEE. V shed 1 base and J 4 bases; nucleotides not matched to a gene: 7. The CDR3 contains 17 residues. CDR3 in amino acids: CASSVSSGGVSADTQYF. The CDR3, as DNA: TGTGCCAGCAGCGTATCTAGCGGGGGGGTTTCGGCAGATACGCAGTATTTT.

The rearrangement uses TRBV18 and TRBJ2-7, with 10 bases lining up with TRBD1. Germline-derived CDR1 and CDR2 are KGHSH and LQKENI. V shed 3 bases and J 5 bases; nucleotides not matched to a gene: 7. The CDR3 totals 15 residues. The CDR3 region is CASSPMGQGSNEQYF. For the CDR3, the DNA is TGTGCCAGCTCACCCATGGGACAGGGGTCGAACGAGCAGTACTTC. Based on the CDR3 plus reference TRBV18 and TRBJ2-7, the full variable domain is NAGVMQNPRHLVRRRGQEARLRCSPMKGHSHVYWYRQLPEEGLKFMVYLQKENIIDESGMPKERFSAEFPKEGPSILRIQQVVRGDSAAYFCASSPMGQGSNEQYFGPGTRLTVT.

This clone was found once. V usage is TRBV13 and J usage is TRBJ2-7; D remains unclear. The CDR3 runs to 14 residues. Trimming stripped 4 bases from V and 0 bases from J, with 10 bases between. In germline, CDR1 is PRHDT, CDR2 FYEKMQ (reference sequence). CDR3 in amino acids: CASSSGRSSYEQYF. The CDR3 coding sequence is TGTGCCAGCAGCTCCGGCCGGAGCTCCTACGAGCAGTACTTC.

J is TRBJ2-3 and V is TRBV7-3; 12 nucleotides line up with TRBD2. The CDR3 has 14 amino acids. Looked up from germline, CDR1 is SGHTA and CDR2 is FQGTGA. J was trimmed by 7 bases and V by 3 bases; bases with no gene match: 2. This CDR3 is CASSLGLAGNTQYF. In nucleotides, the CDR3 is TGTGCCAGCAGCTTGGGACTAGCGGGCAATACGCAGTATTTT.

The chain couples TRBV12-3 or TRBV12-4 to TRBJ2-3, with 9 positions matching TRBD2. V was pared by 10 bases and J by 5 bases, with 7 bases of the junction left unmatched. The CDR3 is 13 residues long. CDR3 region: CAIRGGAIDTQYF. CDR3 nucleotides: TGTGCCATCCGCGGGGGGGCCATAGATACGCAGTATTTT.

This chain uses TRBV3-1 (or the pseudogene TRBV3-2) with TRBJ2-7, with TRBD1 matching over 7 bases. Germline lookup yields CDR1 LGHDT and CDR2 YNNKEL (reference sequence). Trimming at V came to 3 bases and at J to 3 bases, leaving 5 bases not matched to a gene. The CDR3 has 14 amino acids. The CDR3 DNA sequence: TGTGCCAGCAGCCAGGCAGGGGGTCTCTACGAGCAGTACTTC. This codes for CASSQAGGLYEQYF.

The V gene is TRBV11-2, the J gene TRBJ1-6, with 7 bases aligning to TRBD1. This CDR3 is 15 amino acids long. Germline V gives CDR1 SGHAT, CDR2 FQNNGV. The junction had 7 bases not matched to a gene; V was cut back by 4 bases and J by 7 bases. The CDR3 DNA reads TGTGCCAGCAGCTGGACCGGACAGGCGAATTCACCCCTCCACTTT. The encoded protein is CASSWTGQANSPLHF. The full variable domain, completed using reference TRBV11-2 and TRBJ1-6, is EAGVAQSPRYKIIEKRQSVAFWCNPISGHATLYWYQQILGQGPKLLIQFQNNGVVDDSQLPKDRFSAERLKGVDSTLKIQPAKLEDSAVYLCASSWTGQANSPLHFGNGTRLTVT.

This chain connects TRBV3-1 (or the pseudogene TRBV3-2) to TRBJ2-5; 12 bases fit TRBD1. Germline V CDR1 and CDR2: LGHDT, YNNKEL (reference sequence). The CDR3 extends over 15 amino acids. The ends lost 4 bases at V and 4 bases at J; junction bases unmatched: 4. The CDR3 spells CASSRDRGRGETQYF. The CDR3 nucleotides are TGTGCCAGCAGCCGGGACAGGGGGCGAGGAGAGACCCAGTACTTC.

In its sample, this clone was seen a few times. CDR3 in amino acids: CASSLPGTGNNSPLHF. The CDR3 nucleotides read TGTGCCAGCAGCTTGCCGGGGACAGGGAATAATTCACCCCTCCACTTT. The rearrangement uses TRBV5-4 and TRBJ1-6; 9 bases map to TRBD1. CDR1 is SGHNT and CDR2 is YYREEE in the germline V gene (reference sequence). The CDR3 is made up of 16 amino acids. J gave up 5 bases and V 1 base, and 4 bases lay outside the gene matches.

This chain connects TRBV2 to TRBJ2-7, with 11 bases aligning to TRBD2. This CDR3 has 15 residues. Germline lookup yields CDR1 SNHLY and CDR2 FYNNEI. The J segment lost 3 bases and the V segment lost 2 bases, leaving 3 bases of the junction unmatched. The CDR3, as DNA: TGTGCCAGCAGTGAACCTAGCGGGGGGAACTACGAGCAGTACTTC. Its protein is CASSEPSGGNYEQYF.

The rearrangement links TRBV27 to TRBJ2-7; D may be TRBD1 (5 bases). This CDR3 is 15 amino acids long. Germline V gives CDR1 MNHEY, CDR2 SMNVEV (reference sequence). V dropped 6 bases and J dropped 4 bases, with 19 bases sitting between them. The CDR3: CASRQTRGYGYEQYF. The CDR3 DNA is TGTGCCAGCAGACAGACAAGGGGTTATGGTTACGAGCAGTACTTC.

The chain links TRBV5-1 to TRBJ2-7, with D possibly matching TRBD1 (6 bases). The CDR3 spans 13 residues. The germline gives CDR1 SGHRS, CDR2 YFSETQ. Trimming pared 5 bases from V and 2 bases from J, leaving 11 bases between. The CDR3 spells CASSTDSTYEQYF. CDR3 nucleotide sequence: TGCGCCAGCAGTACGGACAGTACCTACGAGCAGTACTTC.

The chain couples TRBV5-4 to TRBJ2-5; tentative D call: TRBD1 (6 bases). The CDR3 has 13 amino acids. Germline CDR1 is SGHNT and CDR2 is YYREEE (reference sequence). Trimming stripped 0 bases from V and 5 bases from J, with 8 bases between. CDR3 bases: TGTGCCAGCAGCTTGGAGGGGGAGGAGACCCAGTACTTC. It yields the protein CASSLEGEETQYF. The full variable domain, with the rest looked up from reference TRBV5-4 and TRBJ2-5, is ETGVTQSPTHLIKTRGQQVTLRCSSQSGHNTVSWYQQALGQGPQFIFQYYREEENGRGNFPPRFSGLQFPNYSSELNVNALELDDSALYLCASSLEGEETQYFGPGTRLLVL.